This T cell receptor (beta chain) is drawn from a study of T cells expressing NK-cell markers. Looked up from germline, CDR1 is LNHNV and CDR2 is YYDKDF (reference sequence). The CDR3 runs 15 residues. From the 5' RACE reads, TCRdb lists one entry per CDR3 protein and no DNA. This sample's table reports fewer than 550,000 distinct CDR3 sequences. The source material was blood T cells: a sorted CD56 or NKG2C T cell subset, CD4+ or CD8+ T cells, or bulk PBMC T cells (not recorded which). J is TRBJ2-3 and V is TRBV15. The TCR was taken from a woman aged 45-65 years in good health. CDR3 sequence: CATSRDRGISDTQYF.